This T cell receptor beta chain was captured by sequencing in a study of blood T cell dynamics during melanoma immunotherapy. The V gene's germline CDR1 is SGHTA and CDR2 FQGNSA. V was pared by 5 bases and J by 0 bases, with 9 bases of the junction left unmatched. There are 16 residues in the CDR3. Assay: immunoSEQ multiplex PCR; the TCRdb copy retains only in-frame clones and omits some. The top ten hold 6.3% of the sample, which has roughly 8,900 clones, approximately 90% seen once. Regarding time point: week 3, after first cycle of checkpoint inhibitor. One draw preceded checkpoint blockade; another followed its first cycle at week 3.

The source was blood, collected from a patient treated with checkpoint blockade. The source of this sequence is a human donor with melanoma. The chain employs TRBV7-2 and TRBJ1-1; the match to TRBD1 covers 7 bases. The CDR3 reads CASSAGGGTLNTEAFF. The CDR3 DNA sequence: TGTGCCAGCAGCGCAGGGGGGGGTACTCTGAACACTGAAGCTTTCTTT.